This TCR beta chain derives from a study of prognosis after radiotherapy for stage I lung cancer. This clonotype was counted at least ten times. The authors amplified TCR beta CDR3 from genomic DNA using two-round multiplex PCR. Every TRBV and TRBJ gene had its own specific primer in first-round PCR. TCRdb recomputed calls from the multiplex PCR reads with MiXCR, one row per CDR3 protein. The sample includes around 28,000 distinct CDR3 sequences, around 48% of them seen just once. With 2 bases removed from V and 0 bases from J, the gap between germline ends came to 5 bases. Germline V lookup: CDR1 SGHRS, CDR2 YFSETQ. CDR3 length equals 13 residues.

Sample: PBMCs, taken before or after stereotactic body radiation therapy (not recorded which). The chain employs TRBV5-1 and TRBJ1-1; D unresolved. The sequence was obtained from a donor over 45 with non-small cell lung cancer. The CDR3 here is CASSFNLNTEAFF. The CDR3 nucleotides read TGCGCCAGCAGCTTTAACCTGAACACTGAAGCTTTCTTT.